This TCR beta chain was identified in a study of PD-1 blockade in mismatch repair-deficient tumors. Study overall: Patients had about 13 mismatch repair-deficient cancer types and were previously treated and progressing. Study results and caveats: After pembrolizumab, tumor-resident clones rose rapidly, then generally contracted before radiologic responses.

The table came from immunoSEQ multiplex PCR; TCRdb's copy has only in-frame clones and leaves some out. The profile shows 30,000 to 45,000 clones, over 80% of them singletons. This clone turned up a few times. Its target is unknown. Trimming removed 5 bases from V and 4 bases from J, with 13 bases in between. The CDR3 extends over 14 amino acids. Germline V gene sequence: CDR1 SGHRS, CDR2 YFSETQ. TCRs were sequenced from three patients responding to pembrolizumab. This specimen was PBMCs, taken roughly 39 weeks after starting pembrolizumab. This chain uses TRBV5-1 with TRBJ1-3; a weak D match, TRBD1 (6 bases). The receptor comes from an adult with mismatch repair-deficient cancer. The CDR3 coding sequence is TGCGCCAGCAGGCCACAGGGTTCGGGAAACACCATATATTTT. Its translation: CASRPQGSGNTIYF.